These T cell receptor beta chains were read from a single sample in a study of blood T cell repertoires in COVID-19. TCRdb's table, derived via immunoSEQ multiplex PCR, lists solely in-frame clones and lacks some. The data hold roughly 260,000 clones, with 79% observed a single time. Sequencing was done on a sample of peripheral blood. The receptors shown here come from a woman aged 40 to 50 with active or convalescent COVID-19. The CDR3 runs from the conserved cysteine through the conserved F or W. D genes are given only for firm matches.

D	V	J	CDR3
TRBD1	TRBV28	TRBJ2-2	CATGTANTGELFF
TRBD2	TRBV10-3	TRBJ2-1	CAISLAGGPMNERYNEQFF
.	TRBV2	TRBJ1-5	CASRGRLGNQPQHF
TRBD2	TRBV2	TRBJ2-3	CASKILATTDTQYF
.	TRBV6-5	TRBJ1-6	CASRESSYNSPLHF
.	TRBV9	TRBJ2-5	CASSQGPSNQETQYF
.	TRBV7-9	TRBJ1-1	CASSRVNTEAFF
TRBD1	TRBV9	TRBJ1-1	CASSVEAGGRDRDLNTEAFF
TRBD1	TRBV18	TRBJ2-5	CASSPPGGTQYF
.	TRBV4-1	TRBJ1-2	CASSQDVAEGVYGYTF
.	TRBV11-3	TRBJ2-5	CASSRGGQKTQYF
TRBD1	TRBV5-4	TRBJ1-5	CASSSSGQGNQPQHF
.	TRBV11-2	TRBJ1-5	CASSLDRGWEPQHF
TRBD2	TRBV3-1/TRBV3-2	TRBJ2-1	CASSRLAGGRDEQFF
.	TRBV11-2	TRBJ1-1	CASSLNSVTEAFF
.	TRBV9	TRBJ1-2	CASSVTGGARGYTF
.	TRBV7-9	TRBJ2-2	CASRNAASTGELFF
.	TRBV28	TRBJ1-2	CASSPISSYGYTF
.	TRBV27	TRBJ2-1	CASSSHTSFNEQFF
TRBD1	TRBV5-1	TRBJ2-1	CASSLGQGAYNEQFF
TRBD1	TRBV10-3	TRBJ1-4	CATQGQPNEKLFF
TRBD1	TRBV6-5	TRBJ2-2	CASSPGQTFTGELFF
.	TRBV5-1	TRBJ2-6	CASSLTPSGANVLTF
.	TRBV19	TRBJ1-3	CASAGANRNTIYF
.	TRBV24-1	TRBJ1-1	CATRGVNTEAFF
TRBD1	TRBV18	TRBJ2-1	CASSPPGQGTYNEQFF
TRBD1	TRBV2	TRBJ2-7	CASSSGTGGSYEQYF
TRBD2	TRBV7-9	TRBJ2-1	CASSLTSGGMNEQFF
TRBD1	TRBV5-1	TRBJ1-4	CASSLDRGEEKLFF
TRBD1	TRBV3-1/TRBV3-2	TRBJ2-5	CASSQEGRGETQYF
.	TRBV6-5	TRBJ1-2	CASRTGANYGYTF
.	TRBV21-1	TRBJ2-6	CASSKNLGVEDSTSGANVLTF
.	TRBV24-1	TRBJ1-1	CATSGLGTTEAFF
.	TRBV5-6	TRBJ1-4	CASSFGGLEKLFF
TRBD1	TRBV19	TRBJ2-7	CASSSPGQGSPYEQYF
TRBD1	TRBV19	TRBJ1-2	CASSARDRGNYGYTF
TRBD1	TRBV4-1	TRBJ1-1	CASSQPFGQARWTEAFF
.	TRBV30	TRBJ1-1	CAWSSEQGKAFF
TRBD2	TRBV28	TRBJ2-1	CASSLVWSSGGNEQFF
.	TRBV20-1	TRBJ2-1	CSARLGLEQFF
TRBD1	TRBV6-5	TRBJ2-3	CASKKGTAFTDTQYF
.	TRBV7-9	TRBJ1-1	CASSLVGRGMNTEAFF
.	TRBV28	TRBJ1-2	CASSPMGSSGNGYTF
.	TRBV25-1	TRBJ1-6	CASSDTGSHSPLHF
TRBD2	TRBV5-1	TRBJ2-1	CASSPTSGTYNEQFF
TRBD2	TRBV5-1	TRBJ2-3	CASSLTSGGAGTDTQYF
.	TRBV5-1	TRBJ1-1	CASSLEQGSTEAFF
.	TRBV4-1	TRBJ2-3	CATRRGGRADTQYF
TRBD1	TRBV6-2/TRBV6-3	TRBJ1-2	CASSYRGRRLYGYTF
.	TRBV30	TRBJ1-1	CAWSGGLGTEAFF
TRBD2	TRBV9	TRBJ2-1	CASSVGGGGAYNEQFF
.	TRBV16	TRBJ1-4	CASSQSETPSVANEKLFF
TRBD1	TRBV2	TRBJ1-5	CASALIRRDRGGDQPQHF